The rows below give T cell receptor beta chains drawn from one sample of a study of OX40 agonist ivuxolimab in advanced cancers. The method was immunoSEQ multiplex PCR; TCRdb's version includes in-frame clones alone and lacks a portion of them. The data hold fewer than 65,000 clones, with 90% to 95% observed a single time. This specimen was CD4+ or CD8+ T cells sorted from blood, taken in a trial of the OX40 agonist ivuxolimab. The receptors were sampled from an adult with an advanced solid tumor such as melanoma, head and neck, liver or kidney cancer. Both conserved end residues are part of each CDR3. D genes are given only for firm matches. Expanded clones get a size class; other rows say once, few or many, or leave the size out.

V,size,J,D,CDR3,DNA
TRBV11-3,-,TRBJ2-1,TRBD2,CASWDKILAGTDEQFF,TGTGCCAGCTGGGATAAAATACTAGCGGGAACCGATGAGCAGTTCTTC
TRBV27,-,TRBJ2-1,TRBD1,CASSPGTGGNEQFF,TGTGCCAGCAGTCCCGGGACAGGGGGGAATGAGCAGTTCTTC
TRBV11-2,-,TRBJ2-1,-,CASSLERERTTYNEQFF,TGTGCCAGCAGCTTAGAGAGAGAGCGGACAACCTACAATGAGCAGTTCTTC
TRBV7-9,-,TRBJ1-2,-,CASSLASHGYTF,TGTGCCAGCAGCTTAGCGTCCCATGGCTACACCTTC
TRBV28,-,TRBJ2-7,TRBD2,CASSSPGGVVRYF,TGTGCCAGCAGTTCCCCGGGGGGGGTAGTTAGGTACTTC
TRBV5-4,-,TRBJ2-1,-,CASSLQAGRSYNEQFF,TGTGCCAGCAGCCTGCAGGCGGGACGGAGCTACAATGAGCAGTTCTTC
TRBV7-9,-,TRBJ2-5,TRBD1,CASSLAGTGLYF,TGTGCCAGCAGCTTAGCGGGGACAGGGTTGTACTTC
TRBV19,-,TRBJ2-1,TRBD2,CASSPGLADYNEQFF,TGTGCCAGTAGTCCGGGACTAGCGGACTACAATGAGCAGTTCTTC
TRBV6-4,-,TRBJ1-2,-,CASRKDSIGGYTF,TGTGCCAGCAGAAAGGACAGCATTGGTGGCTACACCTTC
TRBV9,-,TRBJ1-2,-,CASSVDDGAGYGYTF,TGTGCCAGCAGCGTAGACGATGGGGCAGGGTATGGCTACACCTTC
TRBV6-5,-,TRBJ2-3,-,CASSYSTTDTQYF,TGTGCCAGCAGTTACTCGACGACGGATACGCAGTATTTT
TRBV7-2,-,TRBJ2-2,-,CASSLVFGRELFF,TGTGCCAGCAGCTTAGTTTTCGGCAGGGAGCTGTTTTTT
TRBV15,-,TRBJ2-1,TRBD2,CATSRDSGGPYNEQFF,TGTGCCACCAGCAGAGATTCGGGAGGGCCCTACAATGAGCAGTTCTTC
TRBV19,-,TRBJ2-3,-,CASSIYPRHTDTQYF,TGTGCCAGTAGTATTTACCCTAGACACACAGATACGCAGTATTTT
TRBV7-9,-,TRBJ2-1,-,CASSLMGGEQFF,TGTGCCAGCAGCTTGATGGGGGGAGAGCAGTTCTTC
TRBV27,-,TRBJ2-7,TRBD1,CASSFGQDYEQYF,TGTGCCAGCAGTTTCGGACAGGATTACGAGCAGTACTTC
TRBV7-2,-,TRBJ2-2,-,CASSLNMLQGITGELFF,TGTGCCAGCAGCTTAAACATGTTACAGGGAATCACCGGGGAGCTGTTTTTT
TRBV7-4,-,TRBJ1-5,-,CASSLGRGAGNQPQHF,TGTGCCAGCAGCTTAGGGCGGGGGGCAGGCAATCAGCCCCAGCATTTT
TRBV20-1,-,TRBJ2-7,-,CSARTSYEQYF,TGCAGTGCTAGAACGAGTTACGAGCAGTACTTC
TRBV13,once,TRBJ2-7,TRBD1,CASSKLPGQVTYEQYF,TGTGCCAGCAGCAAACTCCCTGGACAGGTGACCTACGAGCAGTACTTC
TRBV7-9,-,TRBJ2-7,TRBD1,CASSFGTVSYEQYF,TGTGCCAGCAGCTTTGGGACAGTCTCCTACGAGCAGTACTTC
TRBV4-1,-,TRBJ2-4,-,CASSQVSKNIQYF,TGCGCCAGCAGCCAGGTATCCAAAAACATTCAGTACTTC
TRBV7-6,-,TRBJ2-1,-,CASTEGVGGPYNEQFF,TGTGCCAGCACTGAGGGGGTGGGAGGTCCGTACAATGAGCAGTTCTTC
TRBV11-3,few,TRBJ2-2,-,CASSRRGTGELFF,TGTGCCAGCAGCCGGAGGGGCACCGGGGAGCTGTTTTTT
TRBV21-1,-,TRBJ2-7,-,CARGAAEYF,TGTGCAAGGGGGGCAGCCGAGTACTTC
TRBV4-3,medium-sized,TRBJ1-3,TRBD1,CASSPGQGAGNTIYF,TGCGCCAGCAGCCCGGGACAGGGGGCTGGAAACACCATATATTTT
TRBV9,-,TRBJ2-5,-,CASSAEGTNKYF,TGTGCCAGCAGCGCAGAAGGGACAAATAAGTACTTC
TRBV28,-,TRBJ2-7,-,CASSLWTTSPEQYF,TGTGCCAGCAGTTTATGGACGACCTCTCCCGAGCAGTACTTC
TRBV28,-,TRBJ1-4,-,CASTFSGTETEKLFF,TGTGCCAGCACCTTTTCCGGGACGGAGACTGAGAAACTGTTTTTT
TRBV11-2,-,TRBJ2-7,-,CASSLGWLSYEQYF,TGTGCCAGCAGCTTAGGCTGGCTTTCCTACGAGCAGTACTTC
TRBV4-3,once,TRBJ1-1,-,CASSQAFTGTEAFF,TGCGCCAGCAGCCAAGCTTTCACAGGGACTGAAGCTTTCTTT
TRBV27,-,TRBJ2-3,-,CASSLPLPRGTDTQYF,TGTGCCAGCAGTTTGCCATTGCCCCGGGGCACAGATACGCAGTATTTT
TRBV6-5,-,TRBJ2-7,-,CASSSPLWGEQYF,TGTGCCAGCAGCTCCCCTCTTTGGGGCGAGCAGTACTTC
TRBV6-5,once,TRBJ2-7,-,CASSYSPPYEQYF,TGTGCCAGCAGTTACTCGCCGCCCTACGAGCAGTACTTC
TRBV4-1,-,TRBJ1-1,-,CASSQESLGATNTEAFF,TGCGCCAGCAGCCAAGAGTCCCTTGGGGCCACCAACACTGAAGCTTTCTTT
TRBV7-6,-,TRBJ2-5,TRBD2,CASSLPAGGRMEETQYF,TGTGCCAGCAGCCTCCCCGCTGGCGGGAGGATGGAGGAGACCCAGTACTTC
TRBV9,-,TRBJ2-7,-,CASSSGTGLAYEQYF,TGTGCCAGCAGCTCCGGAACGGGACTGGCCTACGAGCAGTACTTC
TRBV7-9,-,TRBJ2-1,-,CASSPAPDSAHNEQFF,TGTGCCAGCAGCCCAGCCCCCGATTCCGCCCACAATGAGCAGTTCTTC
TRBV5-1,-,TRBJ2-5,-,CASSLEEETQYF,TGCGCCAGCAGCTTGGAGGAAGAGACCCAGTACTTC
TRBV4-3,-,TRBJ2-2,-,CASSQEQRGTGELFF,TGCGCCAGCAGCCAAGAACAGAGAGGCACCGGGGAGCTGTTTTTT
TRBV27,-,TRBJ2-5,-,CASSLIGGSQETQYF,TGTGCCAGCAGTTTGATAGGGGGTAGCCAAGAGACCCAGTACTTC
TRBV11-2,-,TRBJ2-7,TRBD2,CASSPQTSGRESYEQYF,TGTGCCAGCAGCCCCCAGACTAGCGGGAGGGAGTCCTACGAGCAGTACTTC
TRBV27,once,TRBJ2-3,TRBD2,CASASGTSGRDTQYF,TGTGCCAGCGCTTCCGGGACTAGCGGACGGGATACGCAGTATTTT
TRBV28,-,TRBJ1-4,-,CASSFGQEKLFF,TGTGCCAGCAGTTTCGGGCAGGAAAAACTGTTTTTT
TRBV10-3,once,TRBJ2-1,-,CAISESPAGPSYNEQFF,TGTGCCATCAGTGAGTCCCCAGCAGGCCCCTCCTACAATGAGCAGTTCTTC
TRBV9,-,TRBJ2-1,TRBD2,CASSVAVAGGNNEQFF,TGTGCCAGCAGCGTAGCGGTAGCGGGAGGTAACAATGAGCAGTTCTTC
TRBV4-1,once,TRBJ1-4,TRBD1,CASSPRTGNEKLFF,TGCGCCAGCAGCCCCCGGACAGGGAATGAAAAACTGTTTTTT
TRBV28,-,TRBJ2-6,-,CASSFDLEGASSGANVLTF,TGTGCCAGCAGTTTTGATTTGGAGGGTGCATCCTCTGGGGCCAACGTCCTGACTTTC
TRBV11-2,-,TRBJ1-2,-,CASSPRPRRKDYGYTF,TGTGCCAGCAGCCCCCGACCTCGACGGAAAGACTATGGCTACACCTTC
TRBV11-2,-,TRBJ2-7,-,CASSLELPGTLISYEQYF,TGTGCCAGCAGCCTCGAGTTACCAGGGACCTTGATCTCCTACGAGCAGTACTTC
TRBV2,-,TRBJ1-5,-,CASSAPYSNQPQHF,TGTGCCAGCAGTGCCCCTTATAGCAATCAGCCCCAGCATTTT